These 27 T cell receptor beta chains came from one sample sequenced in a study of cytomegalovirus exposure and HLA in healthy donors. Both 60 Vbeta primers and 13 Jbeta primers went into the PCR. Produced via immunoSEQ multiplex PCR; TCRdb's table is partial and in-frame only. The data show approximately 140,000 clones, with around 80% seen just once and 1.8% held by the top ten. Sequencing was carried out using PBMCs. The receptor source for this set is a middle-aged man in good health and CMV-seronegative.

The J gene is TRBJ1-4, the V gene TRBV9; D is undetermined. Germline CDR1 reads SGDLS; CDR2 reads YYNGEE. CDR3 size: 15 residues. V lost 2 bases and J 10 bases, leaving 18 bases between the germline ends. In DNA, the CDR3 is TGTGCCAGCAGCGTCGACGACGGGATAGTGGGAAAACTGTTTTTT. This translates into CASSVDDGIVGKLFF.

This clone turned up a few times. The CDR3 sequence is CASSSTGTGIYEQYF. The DNA for the CDR3 is TGCGCCAGCAGCTCCACCGGGACAGGGATCTACGAGCAGTACTTC. The chain carries TRBV23-1 and TRBJ2-7, with 9 bases lining up with TRBD1. TRBV23-1 is assigned to the ORF class and has an uncertain function. The CDR3 totals 15 residues. The J segment lost 3 bases and the V segment lost 6 bases, leaving 9 bases of the junction unmatched.

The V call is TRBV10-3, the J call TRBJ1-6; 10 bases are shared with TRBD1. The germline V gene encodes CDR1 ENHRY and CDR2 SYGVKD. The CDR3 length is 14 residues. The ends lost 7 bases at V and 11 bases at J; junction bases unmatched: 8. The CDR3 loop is CAITTDRGGPPLHF. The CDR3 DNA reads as TGTGCCATCACCACGGACAGGGGGGGCCCACCCCTCCACTTT.

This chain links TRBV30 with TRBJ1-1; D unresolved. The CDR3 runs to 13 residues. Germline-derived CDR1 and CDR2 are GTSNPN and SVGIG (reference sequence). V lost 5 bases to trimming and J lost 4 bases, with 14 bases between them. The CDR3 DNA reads TGTGCCTGGGGGAAGGCGGGCAGCACTGAAGCTTTCTTT. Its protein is CAWGKAGSTEAFF. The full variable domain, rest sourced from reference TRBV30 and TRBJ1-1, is SQTIHQWPATLVQPVGSPLSLECTVEGTSNPNLYWYRQAAGRGLQLLFYSVGIGQISSEVPQNLSASRPQDRQFILSSKKLLLSDSGFYLCAWGKAGSTEAFFGQGTRLTVV.

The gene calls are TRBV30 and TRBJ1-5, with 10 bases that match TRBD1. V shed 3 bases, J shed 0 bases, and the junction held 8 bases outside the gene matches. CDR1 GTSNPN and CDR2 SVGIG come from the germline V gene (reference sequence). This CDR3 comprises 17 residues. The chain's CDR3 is CAWRDRGPRYSNQPQHF. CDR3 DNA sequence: TGTGCCTGGAGAGACAGGGGGCCCCGGTATAGCAATCAGCCCCAGCATTTT.

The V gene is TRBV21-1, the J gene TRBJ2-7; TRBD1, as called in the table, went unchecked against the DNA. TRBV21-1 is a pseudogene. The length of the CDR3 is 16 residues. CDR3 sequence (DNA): TGTGCCAGCAGCAAAGAAAAGGCAGGGTCCTCCTACGAGCAGTACTTC. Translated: CASSKEKAGSSYEQYF.

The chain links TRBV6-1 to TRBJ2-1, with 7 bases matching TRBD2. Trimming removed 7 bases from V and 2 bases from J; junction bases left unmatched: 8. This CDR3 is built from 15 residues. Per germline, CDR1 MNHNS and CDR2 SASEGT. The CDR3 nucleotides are TGTGCCAGCAAGGCGGCGGGGGAGGCCTACAATGAGCAGTTCTTC. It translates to CASKAAGEAYNEQFF.

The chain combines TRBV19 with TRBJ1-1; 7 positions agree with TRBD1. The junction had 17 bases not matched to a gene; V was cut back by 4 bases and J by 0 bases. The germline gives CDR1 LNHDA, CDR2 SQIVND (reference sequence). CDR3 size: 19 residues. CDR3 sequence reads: CASSTQDRRFLGVNTEAFF. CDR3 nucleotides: TGTGCCAGTAGTACCCAGGACAGGCGATTCCTGGGGGTGAACACTGAAGCTTTCTTT.

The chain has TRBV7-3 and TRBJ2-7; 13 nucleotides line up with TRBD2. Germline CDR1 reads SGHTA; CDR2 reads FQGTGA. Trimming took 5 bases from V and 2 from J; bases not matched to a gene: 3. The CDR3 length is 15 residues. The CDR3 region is CASSVTSGGAYEQYF. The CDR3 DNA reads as TGTGCCAGCAGCGTTACTAGCGGGGGGGCCTACGAGCAGTACTTC.

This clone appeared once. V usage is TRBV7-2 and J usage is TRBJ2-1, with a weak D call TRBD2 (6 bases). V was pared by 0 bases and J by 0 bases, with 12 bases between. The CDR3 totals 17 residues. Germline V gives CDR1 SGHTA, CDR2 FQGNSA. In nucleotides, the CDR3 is TGTGCCAGCAGCTTAGCTTGGACGCGGGGCTCCTACAATGAGCAGTTCTTC. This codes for CASSLAWTRGSYNEQFF.

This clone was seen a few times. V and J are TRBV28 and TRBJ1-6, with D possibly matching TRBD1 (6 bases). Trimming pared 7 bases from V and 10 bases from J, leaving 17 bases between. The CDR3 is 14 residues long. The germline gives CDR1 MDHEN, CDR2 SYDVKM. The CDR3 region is CASIPPGGGSPLHF. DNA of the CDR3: TGTGCCAGCATCCCTCCGGGGGGCGGCTCACCCCTCCACTTT.

CDR3 in DNA: TGTGCCAGCAGCCCAGGAGTGCGGGGGGGGCCATGGTACGAGCAGTACTTC. This translates into CASSPGVRGGPWYEQYF. The gene calls are TRBV4-2 and TRBJ2-5; 9 nucleotides agree with TRBD2. The tail of the sequence fits TRBJ2-7 better, so the J call may be wrong. Looked up from germline, CDR1 is LGHNA and CDR2 is YNFKEQ. This CDR3 contains 17 residues.

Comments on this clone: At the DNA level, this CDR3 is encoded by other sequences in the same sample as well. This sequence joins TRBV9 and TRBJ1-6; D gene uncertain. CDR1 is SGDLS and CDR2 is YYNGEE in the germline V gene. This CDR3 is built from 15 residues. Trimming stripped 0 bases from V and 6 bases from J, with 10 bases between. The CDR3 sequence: CASSVDGLANSPLHF. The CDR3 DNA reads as TGTGCCAGCAGCGTAGATGGTTTGGCTAATTCACCCCTCCACTTT.

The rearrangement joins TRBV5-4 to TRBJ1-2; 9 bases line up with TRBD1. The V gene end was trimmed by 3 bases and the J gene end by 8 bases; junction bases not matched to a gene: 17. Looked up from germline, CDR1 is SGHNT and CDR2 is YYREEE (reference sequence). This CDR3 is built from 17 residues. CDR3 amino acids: CASSSGQGLAPPGGYTF. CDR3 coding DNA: TGTGCCAGCAGCTCCGGACAGGGGCTCGCCCCGCCGGGCGGCTACACCTTC.

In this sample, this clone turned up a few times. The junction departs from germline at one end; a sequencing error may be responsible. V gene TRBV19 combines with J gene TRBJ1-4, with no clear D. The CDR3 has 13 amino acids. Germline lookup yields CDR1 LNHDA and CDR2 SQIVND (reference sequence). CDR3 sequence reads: CASGMRQREKLFF. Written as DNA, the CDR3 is TGTGCCAGTGGTATGCGGCAGAGGGAAAAACTGTTTTTT.

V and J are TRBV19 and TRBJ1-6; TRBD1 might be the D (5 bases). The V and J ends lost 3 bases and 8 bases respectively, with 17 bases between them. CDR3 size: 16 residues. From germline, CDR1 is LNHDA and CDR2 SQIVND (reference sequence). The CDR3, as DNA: TGTGCCAGTAGTATGGAGCAGGGCCGGCCGGATTCACCCCTCCACTTT. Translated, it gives CASSMEQGRPDSPLHF.

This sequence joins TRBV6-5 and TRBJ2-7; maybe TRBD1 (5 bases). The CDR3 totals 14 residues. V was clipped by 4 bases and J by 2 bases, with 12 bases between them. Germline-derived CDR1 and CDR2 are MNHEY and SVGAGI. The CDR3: CASSSGHGAYEQYF. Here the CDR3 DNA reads TGTGCCAGCAGTTCCGGACATGGTGCCTACGAGCAGTACTTC.

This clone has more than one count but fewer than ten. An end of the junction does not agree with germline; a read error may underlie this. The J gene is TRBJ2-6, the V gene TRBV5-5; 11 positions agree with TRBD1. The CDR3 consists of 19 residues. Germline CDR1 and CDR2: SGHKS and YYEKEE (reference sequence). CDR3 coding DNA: TGTGCCAGCAGCCTACTGATGGGGACAGGGGGTGCTGGGGCCAACGGCCTGACTTTC. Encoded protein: CASSLLMGTGGAGANGLTF. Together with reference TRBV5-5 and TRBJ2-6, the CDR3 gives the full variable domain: DAGVTQSPTHLIKTRGQQVTLRCSPISGHKSVSWYQQVLGQGPQFIFQYYEKEERGRGNFPDRFSARQFPNYSSELNVNALLLGDSALYLCASSLLMGTGGAGANGLTFGAGSRLTVL.

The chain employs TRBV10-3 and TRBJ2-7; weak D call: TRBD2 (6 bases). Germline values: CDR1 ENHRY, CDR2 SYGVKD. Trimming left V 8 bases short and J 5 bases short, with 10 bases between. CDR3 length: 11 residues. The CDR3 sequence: CAIGPGDEQYF. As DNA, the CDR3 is TGTGCCATCGGGCCGGGAGACGAGCAGTACTTC.

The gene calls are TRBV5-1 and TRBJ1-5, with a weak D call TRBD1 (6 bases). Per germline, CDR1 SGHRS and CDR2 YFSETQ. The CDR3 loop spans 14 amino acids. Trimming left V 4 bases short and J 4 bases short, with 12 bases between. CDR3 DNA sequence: TGCGCCAGCAGCCCGGGACACCTAAATCAGCCCCAGCATTTT. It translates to CASSPGHLNQPQHF.

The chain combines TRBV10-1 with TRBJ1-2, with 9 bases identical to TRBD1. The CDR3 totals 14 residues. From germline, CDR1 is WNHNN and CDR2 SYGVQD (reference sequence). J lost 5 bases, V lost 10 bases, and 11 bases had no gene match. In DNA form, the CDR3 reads TGCGCCACCGCACCGGGACAGGGACGGTATGGCTACACCTTC. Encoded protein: CATAPGQGRYGYTF.

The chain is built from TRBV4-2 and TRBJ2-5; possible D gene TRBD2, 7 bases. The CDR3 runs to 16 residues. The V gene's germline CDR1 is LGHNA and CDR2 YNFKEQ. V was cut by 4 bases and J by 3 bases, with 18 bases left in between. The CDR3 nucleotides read TGTGCCAGCAGCCTCATGGGGGGGGCCTTTGAAGAGACCCAGTACTTC. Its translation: CASSLMGGAFEETQYF.

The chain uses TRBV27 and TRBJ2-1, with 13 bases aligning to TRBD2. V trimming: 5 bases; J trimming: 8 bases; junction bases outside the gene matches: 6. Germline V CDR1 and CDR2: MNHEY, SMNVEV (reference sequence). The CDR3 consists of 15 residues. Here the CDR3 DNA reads TGTGCCAGCAGTCTTGGACTAGCGGGGGTGGATGAGCAGTTCTTC. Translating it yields CASSLGLAGVDEQFF.

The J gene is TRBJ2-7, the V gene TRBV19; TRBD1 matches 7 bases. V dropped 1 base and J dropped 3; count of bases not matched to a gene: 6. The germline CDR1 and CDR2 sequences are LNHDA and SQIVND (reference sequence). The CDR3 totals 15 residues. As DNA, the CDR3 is TGTGCCAGTAGTATAGCGACAGGGAATCTCTACGAGCAGTACTTC. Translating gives CASSIATGNLYEQYF.

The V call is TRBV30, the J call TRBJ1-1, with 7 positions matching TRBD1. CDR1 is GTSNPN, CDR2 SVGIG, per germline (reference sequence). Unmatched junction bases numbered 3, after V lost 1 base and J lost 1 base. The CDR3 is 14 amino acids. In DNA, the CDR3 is TGTGCCTGGAGTGGGGGGACAGCGAACACTGAAGCTTTCTTT. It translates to CAWSGGTANTEAFF. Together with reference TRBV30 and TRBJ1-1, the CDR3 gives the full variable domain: SQTIHQWPATLVQPVGSPLSLECTVEGTSNPNLYWYRQAAGRGLQLLFYSVGIGQISSEVPQNLSASRPQDRQFILSSKKLLLSDSGFYLCAWSGGTANTEAFFGQGTRLTVV.

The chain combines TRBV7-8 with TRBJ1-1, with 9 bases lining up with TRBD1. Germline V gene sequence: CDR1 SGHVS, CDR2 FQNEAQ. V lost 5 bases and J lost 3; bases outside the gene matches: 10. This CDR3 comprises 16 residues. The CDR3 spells CASSKGLRDRDTEAFF. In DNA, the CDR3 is TGTGCCAGCAGCAAAGGTCTTCGGGACAGGGACACTGAAGCTTTCTTT. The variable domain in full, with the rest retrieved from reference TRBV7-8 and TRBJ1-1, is GAGVSQSPRYKVAKRGQDVALRCDPISGHVSLFWYQQALGQGPEFLTYFQNEAQLDKSGLPSDRFFAERPEGSVSTLKIQRTQQEDSAVYLCASSKGLRDRDTEAFFGQGTRLTVV.

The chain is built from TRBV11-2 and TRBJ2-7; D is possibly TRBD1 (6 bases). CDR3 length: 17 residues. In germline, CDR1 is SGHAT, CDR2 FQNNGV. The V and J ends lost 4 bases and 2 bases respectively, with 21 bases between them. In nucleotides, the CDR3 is TGTGCCAGCAGCTCCCTTAGGGGCCCAGGGGCGGCCTACGAGCAGTACTTC. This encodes CASSSLRGPGAAYEQYF.